One sample yielded the 9 T cell receptor beta chains listed below, sequenced in a study of beta chain features in type 1 diabetes. The investigators reverse transcribed all of the isolated RNA, so they sequenced expressed TCRB transcripts. Data came from immunoSEQ multiplex PCR; TCRdb stores just in-frame clones and leaves some out. The repertoire consists of 200,000 to 300,000 clones, with 68% occurring once and the leading ten covering approximately 0.05%. Material: naive CD4+ T cells from blood. These TCRs come from a man aged 25 to 45 in good health.

The rearrangement links TRBV30 to TRBJ1-6; D gene ambiguous. The CDR3 runs to 12 residues. V lost 4 bases and J lost 2, with 3 bases in between. Germline lookup yields CDR1 GTSNPN and CDR2 SVGIG (reference sequence). CDR3 DNA: TGTGCCTGGACAACCTATAATTCACCCCTCCACTTT. Translated, it gives CAWTTYNSPLHF.

This clone was observed once. V and J are TRBV4-2 and TRBJ1-2; D is uncertain. Germline V gene data show CDR1 as LGHNA and CDR2 as YNFKEQ. The V and J ends lost 0 bases and 0 bases respectively, with 11 bases between them. The CDR3 is 16 residues long. The CDR3 bases are TGTGCCAGCAGCCAAGATCTCGCGAGTTCTAACTATGGCTACACCTTC. It codes for CASSQDLASSNYGYTF.

The chain couples TRBV30 to TRBJ2-1; 7 bases map to TRBD2. Germline V gene data show CDR1 as GTSNPN and CDR2 as SVGIG (reference sequence). The length of the CDR3 is 15 residues. Germline trimming cut 4 bases from V and 10 bases from J; bases unmatched to any gene: 16. CDR3 DNA: TGTGCCTGGACCCAATACCGGGACTACATTTTGGAGCAGTTCTTC. Translation: CAWTQYRDYILEQFF.

This chain connects TRBV7-7 to TRBJ2-3; 8 positions agree with TRBD1. Looked up from germline, CDR1 is SSHAT and CDR2 is FNYEAQ (reference sequence). The junction had 6 bases not matched to a gene; V was cut back by 5 bases and J by 5 bases. The CDR3 length is 14 residues. CDR3 sequence (DNA): TGTGCCAGCAGCCCCGGACAGGGCCAAGATACGCAGTATTTT. Protein sequence: CASSPGQGQDTQYF.

The chain links TRBV5-4 to TRBJ2-1; D uncertain. Deletions cut 3 bases from V and 1 base from J, with 8 bases between. The CDR3 is 14 amino acids. Germline-derived CDR1 and CDR2 are SGHNT and YYREEE (reference sequence). CDR3: CASSWKGSYNEQFF. CDR3 sequence (DNA): TGTGCCAGCAGCTGGAAGGGATCCTACAATGAGCAGTTCTTC.

The chain employs TRBV2 and TRBJ2-1; D might be TRBD1 or TRBD2, each matching 5 bases. The CDR3 covers 13 residues. Germline V gene lookup returns CDR1 SNHLY and CDR2 FYNNEI. The V end was cut by 1 base, the J end by 10 bases, with 11 bases between. The CDR3 here is CASSEETGTEQFF. DNA for the CDR3: TGTGCCAGCAGTGAAGAGACGGGGACCGAGCAGTTCTTC.

This clone was counted only a few times. The chain combines TRBV29-1 with TRBJ2-1; 7 nucleotides line up with TRBD2. CDR3 length: 13 amino acids. Per the germline V gene, CDR1 is SQVTM and CDR2 is ANQGSEA. V lost 6 bases and J lost 2; bases outside the gene matches: 4. The CDR3 sequence is CSVLRGAYNEQFF. CDR3 DNA: TGCAGCGTCCTCCGGGGGGCCTACAATGAGCAGTTCTTC.

The rearrangement uses TRBV30 and TRBJ2-7; 9 positions agree with TRBD1. Germline V CDR1 and CDR2: GTSNPN, SVGIG (reference sequence). The V gene end was trimmed by 6 bases and the J gene end by 12 bases; junction bases not matched to a gene: 12. The CDR3 loop spans 12 amino acids. The chain's CDR3 is CACHPSGGQGYF. The CDR3 region has the DNA TGTGCCTGTCACCCAAGTGGGGGACAGGGGTACTTC.

This clone was picked up one time. The genes are TRBV7-6 and TRBJ2-5, with TRBD1 as a possible D gene (8 bases). The CDR3 has 16 residues. Germline V CDR1 and CDR2: SGHVS, FNYEAQ. The V end was cut by 0 bases, the J end by 6 bases, with 17 bases between. The CDR3 loop is CASSLAGTGSGKTQYF. Written as DNA, the CDR3 is TGTGCCAGCAGCTTAGCCGGGACAGGCAGCGGGAAGACCCAGTACTTC.